The 15 T cell receptor beta chains below all came from one sample that was sequenced in a study of blood T cell repertoires in COVID-19. The table came from immunoSEQ multiplex PCR; TCRdb's copy has only in-frame clones and leaves some out. The sample includes about 300,000 clones, around 89% of them seen just once. The sample taken for sequencing was peripheral blood. The receptors were gathered from a man aged 18-30 years who had recovered from COVID-19.

The V gene is TRBV6-5, the J gene TRBJ2-5, with 7 bases that match TRBD1. Germline V gene sequence: CDR1 MNHEY, CDR2 SVGAGI. Germline trimming cut 2 bases from V and 4 bases from J; bases unmatched to any gene: 4. The CDR3 covers 14 residues. The CDR3 nucleotides are TGTGCCAGCAGTTACAGGAACAGGGGAGAGACCCAGTACTTC. This gives the protein CASSYRNRGETQYF.

V gene TRBV5-1 combines with J gene TRBJ2-3; D is perhaps TRBD1 (5 bases). Trimming left V 4 bases short and J 7 bases short, with 13 bases between. Germline V lookup: CDR1 SGHRS, CDR2 YFSETQ. The CDR3 is made up of 13 amino acids. The CDR3 loop reads CASSPDSFYTQYF. The CDR3 DNA reads as TGCGCCAGCAGCCCTGACAGCTTCTATACGCAGTATTTT.

The chain combines TRBV6-5 with TRBJ1-1; 11 nucleotides agree with TRBD1. V lost 0 bases and J lost 12; bases outside the gene matches: 6. The CDR3 sequence is 14 residues long. CDR1 is MNHEY, CDR2 SVGAGI, per germline. In DNA, the CDR3 is TGTGCCAGCAGTTACTCCGGGACAGGGGGAAAAACTTTCTTT. The encoded protein is CASSYSGTGGKTFF.

J is TRBJ2-7 and V is TRBV5-6; TRBD1 is a possible D gene (6 bases). V lost 2 bases and J 5 bases, leaving 20 bases between the germline ends. The CDR3 runs to 16 residues. The germline V gene has CDR1 SGHDT and CDR2 YYEEEE. CDR3 residues: CASSFGPGQPGNEQYF. CDR3 sequence (DNA): TGTGCCAGCAGCTTTGGGCCCGGACAGCCGGGTAACGAGCAGTACTTC.

This chain links TRBV9 with TRBJ1-1; D not certain. The CDR3 extends over 14 amino acids. Deletions cut 0 bases from V and 2 bases from J, with 8 bases between. Per the germline V gene, CDR1 is SGDLS and CDR2 is YYNGEE. The CDR3 sequence is CASSVAAKNTEAFF. The DNA for the CDR3 is TGTGCCAGCAGCGTAGCTGCGAAAAACACTGAAGCTTTCTTT.

This clone was detected only once. The genes are TRBV5-6 and TRBJ1-2; tentative D call: TRBD1 (5 bases). CDR1 is SGHDT, CDR2 YYEEEE, per germline. This CDR3 contains 12 residues. V lost 4 bases and J 4 bases, leaving 8 bases between the germline ends. The CDR3 DNA reads as TGTGCCAGCAGCATGACAGTCTATGGCTACACCTTC. Its protein is CASSMTVYGYTF. The full variable domain, in which reference TRBV5-6 and TRBJ1-2 provide the parts outside the CDR3, is DAGVTQSPTHLIKTRGQQVTLRCSPKSGHDTVSWYQQALGQGPQFIFQYYEEEERQRGNFPDRFSGHQFPNYSSELNVNALLLGDSALYLCASSMTVYGYTFGSGTRLTVV.

The CDR3 is CASSQDPVPNYGYTF. CDR3 nucleotides: TGCGCCAGCAGCCAAGATCCGGTTCCTAACTATGGCTACACCTTC. J is TRBJ1-2 and V is TRBV4-3; D not resolved. Germline V gene data show CDR1 as LGHNA and CDR2 as YSLEER. The CDR3 is 15 amino acids. Between the trimmed V and J ends, which lost 0 bases and 0 bases, there was a span of 8 bases.

The chain recombines TRBV5-1 with TRBJ2-1; possibly TRBD2 for D (6 bases). Deletions cut 2 bases from V and 7 bases from J, with 13 bases between. Germline CDR1 reads SGHRS; CDR2 reads YFSETQ. CDR3 length: 14 residues. The chain's CDR3 is CASSFRTEGNEQFF. CDR3 DNA: TGCGCCAGCAGCTTCCGGACGGAGGGGAATGAGCAGTTCTTC.

This clone was found once. The chain joins TRBV5-1 to TRBJ2-1, with D possibly TRBD2 on 8 matching bases. The germline V gene encodes CDR1 SGHRS and CDR2 YFSETQ. Between the trimmed V and J ends, which lost 0 bases and 6 bases, there was a span of 16 bases. The CDR3 is 16 amino acids. The DNA of the CDR3 is TGCGCCAGCAGCTTGGCAGGGGGGACTAGAATCAATGAGCAGTTCTTC. Amino acids: CASSLAGGTRINEQFF.

The chain recombines TRBV5-4 with TRBJ2-7; 8 positions agree with TRBD2. Germline trimming cut 2 bases from V and 0 bases from J; bases unmatched to any gene: 4. The CDR3 runs to 15 residues. The germline V gene has CDR1 SGHNT and CDR2 YYREEE (reference sequence). The CDR3 here is CASSFTSGSSYEQYF. As DNA, the CDR3 is TGTGCCAGCAGCTTCACTAGCGGCAGCTCCTACGAGCAGTACTTC.

This sequence joins TRBV7-9 and TRBJ1-1; no clear D. This CDR3 spans 11 amino acids. With 5 bases removed from V and 5 bases from J, the gap between germline ends came to 6 bases. The germline V gene encodes CDR1 SEHNR and CDR2 FQNEAQ (reference sequence). DNA for the CDR3: TGTGCCAGCAGCGTATTGACTGAAGCTTTCTTT. It translates to CASSVLTEAFF.

The rearrangement uses TRBV20-1 and TRBJ1-2; D unresolved. The germline V gene has CDR1 DFQATT and CDR2 SNEGSKA (reference sequence). The CDR3 length is 11 residues. CDR3 in amino acids: CARSFNYGYTF. As DNA, the CDR3 is TGCGCCCGGAGCTTCAACTATGGCTACACCTTC.

J is TRBJ1-3 and V is TRBV11-2; the match to TRBD1 covers 7 bases. Germline CDR1 SGHAT, CDR2 FQNNGV. CDR3 size: 14 residues. The J segment lost 5 bases and the V segment lost 5 bases, leaving 6 bases of the junction unmatched. The CDR3 DNA sequence: TGTGCCAGCAGCGCCGGGGGACAGCGAAACACCATATATTTT. This translates into CASSAGGQRNTIYF.

Concerning this clone itself: The sample has other DNA sequences that encode this CDR3 too. The V gene is TRBV19, the J gene TRBJ2-1; 10 bases agree with TRBD2. The CDR3 totals 16 residues. V shed 3 bases, J shed 0 bases, and the junction held 2 bases outside the gene matches. Germline V gene data show CDR1 as LNHDA and CDR2 as SQIVND (reference sequence). The CDR3 is CASSISGGSSYNEQFF. The CDR3 bases are TGTGCCAGTAGTATTAGCGGGGGGAGCTCCTACAATGAGCAGTTCTTC.

J is TRBJ2-2 and V is TRBV6-2 or TRBV6-3; D might be TRBD1 (6 bases). In germline, CDR1 is MNHEY, CDR2 SVGEGT. The germline V and J ends were trimmed by 5 bases and 4 bases, with 14 bases remaining between them. The CDR3 has 15 amino acids. In DNA, the CDR3 is TGTGCCAGCAGTACAGGGTTAGTTAGCACCGGGGAGCTGTTTTTT. This gives the protein CASSTGLVSTGELFF.